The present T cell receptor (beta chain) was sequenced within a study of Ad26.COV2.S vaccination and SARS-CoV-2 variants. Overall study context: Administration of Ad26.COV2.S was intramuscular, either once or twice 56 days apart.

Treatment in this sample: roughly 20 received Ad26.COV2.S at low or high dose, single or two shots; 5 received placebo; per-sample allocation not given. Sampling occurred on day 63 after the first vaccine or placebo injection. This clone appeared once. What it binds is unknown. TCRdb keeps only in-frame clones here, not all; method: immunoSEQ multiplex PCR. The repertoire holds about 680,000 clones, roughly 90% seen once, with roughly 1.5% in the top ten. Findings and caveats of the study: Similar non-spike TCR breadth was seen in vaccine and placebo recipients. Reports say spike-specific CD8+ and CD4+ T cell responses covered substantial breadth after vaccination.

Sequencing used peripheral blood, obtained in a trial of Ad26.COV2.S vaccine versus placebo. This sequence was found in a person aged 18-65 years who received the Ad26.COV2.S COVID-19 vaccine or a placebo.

The CDR3 DNA reads TGTGCCAGCAGTTACTCCGGACAGCTCAATCAGCCCCAGCATTTT. As protein: CASSYSGQLNQPQHF. The chain employs TRBV6-5 and TRBJ1-5; TRBD1 might be the D (6 bases). Trimming shortened V by 0 bases and J by 3 bases, and 9 bases separated the two germline ends. The CDR3 covers 15 residues. Germline CDR1 is MNHEY and CDR2 is SVGAGI.